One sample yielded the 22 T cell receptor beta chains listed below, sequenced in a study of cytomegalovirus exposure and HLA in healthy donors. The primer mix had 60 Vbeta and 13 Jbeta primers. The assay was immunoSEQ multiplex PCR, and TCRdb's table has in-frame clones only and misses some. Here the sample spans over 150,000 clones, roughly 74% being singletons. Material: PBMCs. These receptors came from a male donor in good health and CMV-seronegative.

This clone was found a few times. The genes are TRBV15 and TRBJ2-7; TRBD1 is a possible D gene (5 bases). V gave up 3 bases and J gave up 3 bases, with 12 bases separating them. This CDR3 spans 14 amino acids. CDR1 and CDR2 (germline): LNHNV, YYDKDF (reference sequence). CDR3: CATSRDATVYEQYF. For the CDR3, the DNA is TGTGCCACCAGCAGGGACGCGACAGTCTACGAGCAGTACTTC.

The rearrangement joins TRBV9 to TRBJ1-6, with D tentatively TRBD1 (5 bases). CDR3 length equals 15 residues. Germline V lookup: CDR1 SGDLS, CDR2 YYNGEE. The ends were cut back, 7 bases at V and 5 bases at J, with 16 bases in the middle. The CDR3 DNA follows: TGTGCCAGCTCCCCTCGGGCAGGGAATAATTCACCCCTCCACTTT. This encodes CASSPRAGNNSPLHF.

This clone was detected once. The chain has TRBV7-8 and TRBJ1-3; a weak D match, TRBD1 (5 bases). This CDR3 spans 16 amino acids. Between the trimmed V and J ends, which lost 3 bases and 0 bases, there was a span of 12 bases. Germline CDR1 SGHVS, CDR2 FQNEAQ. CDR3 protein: CASSFGDRYSGNTIYF. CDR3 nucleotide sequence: TGTGCCAGCAGCTTCGGTGACAGATACTCTGGAAACACCATATATTTT.

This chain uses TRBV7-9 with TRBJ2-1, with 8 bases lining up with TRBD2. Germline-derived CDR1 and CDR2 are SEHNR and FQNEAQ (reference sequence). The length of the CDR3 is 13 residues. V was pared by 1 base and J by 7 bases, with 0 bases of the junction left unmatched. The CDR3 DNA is TGTGCCAGCAGCTTAGGACTAGCGAATGAGCAGTTCTTC. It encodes CASSLGLANEQFF.

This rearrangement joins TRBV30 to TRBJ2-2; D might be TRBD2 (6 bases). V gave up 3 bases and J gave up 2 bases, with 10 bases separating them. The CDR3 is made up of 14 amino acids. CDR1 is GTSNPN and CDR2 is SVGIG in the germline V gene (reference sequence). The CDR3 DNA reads TGTGCCTGGAGCGCTAGCGAAAACACCGGGGAGCTGTTTTTT. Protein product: CAWSASENTGELFF.

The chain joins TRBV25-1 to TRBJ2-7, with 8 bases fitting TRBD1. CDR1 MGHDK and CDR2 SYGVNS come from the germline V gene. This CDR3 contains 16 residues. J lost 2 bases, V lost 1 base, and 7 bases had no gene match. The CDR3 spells CASSESAAGGAYEQYF. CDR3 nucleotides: TGTGCCAGCAGTGAATCAGCCGCAGGGGGCGCCTACGAGCAGTACTTC.

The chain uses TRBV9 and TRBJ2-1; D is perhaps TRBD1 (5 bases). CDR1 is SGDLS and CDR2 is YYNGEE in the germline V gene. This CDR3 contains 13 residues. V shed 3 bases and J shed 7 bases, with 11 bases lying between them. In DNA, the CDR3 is TGTGCCAGCAGCGCGAGAAGGGGAAATGAGCAGTTCTTC. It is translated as CASSARRGNEQFF.

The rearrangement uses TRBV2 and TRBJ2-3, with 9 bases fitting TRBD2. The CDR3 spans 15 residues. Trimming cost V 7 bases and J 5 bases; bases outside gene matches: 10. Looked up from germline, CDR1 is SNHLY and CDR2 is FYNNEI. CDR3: CASNPRRGGEDTQYF. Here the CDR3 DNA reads TGTGCCAGCAACCCCCGGCGGGGGGGAGAAGATACGCAGTATTTT.

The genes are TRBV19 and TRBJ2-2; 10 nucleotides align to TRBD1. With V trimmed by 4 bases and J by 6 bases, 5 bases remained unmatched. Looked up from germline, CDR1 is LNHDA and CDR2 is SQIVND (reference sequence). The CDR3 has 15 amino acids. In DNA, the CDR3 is TGTGCCAGTAGTAGGACAGGGGGTATAGCCGGGGAGCTGTTTTTT. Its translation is CASSRTGGIAGELFF.

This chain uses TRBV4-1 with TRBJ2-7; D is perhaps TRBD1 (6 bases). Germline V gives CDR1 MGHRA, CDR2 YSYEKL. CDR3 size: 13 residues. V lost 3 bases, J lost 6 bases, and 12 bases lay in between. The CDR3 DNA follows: TGCGCCAGCAGCCAGATCGGACAGCCCGAGCAGTACTTC. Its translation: CASSQIGQPEQYF.

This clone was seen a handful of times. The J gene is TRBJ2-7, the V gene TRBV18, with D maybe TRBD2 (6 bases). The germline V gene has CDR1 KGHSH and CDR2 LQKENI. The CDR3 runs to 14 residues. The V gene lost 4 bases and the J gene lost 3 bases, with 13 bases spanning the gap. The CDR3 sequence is CASSQTSQNYEQYF. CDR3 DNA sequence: TGTGCCAGCTCACAGACTAGTCAAAACTACGAGCAGTACTTC.

The CDR3 sequence is CASSLGTSGRTDTQYF. CDR3 DNA: TGTGCCAGCAGCTTGGGGACTAGCGGGAGAACAGATACGCAGTATTTT. The chain couples TRBV11-2 to TRBJ2-3; 14 positions match TRBD2. Germline loops: CDR1 SGHAT, CDR2 FQNNGV. The CDR3 extends over 16 amino acids. V shed 3 bases and J 3 bases; nucleotides not matched to a gene: 2.

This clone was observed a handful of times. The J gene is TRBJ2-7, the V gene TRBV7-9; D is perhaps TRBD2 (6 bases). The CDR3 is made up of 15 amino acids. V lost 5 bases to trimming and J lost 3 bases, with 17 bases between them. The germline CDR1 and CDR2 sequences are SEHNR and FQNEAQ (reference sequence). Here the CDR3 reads CASSLGGGIHYEQYF. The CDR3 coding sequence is TGTGCCAGCAGCCTGGGCGGAGGGATCCACTACGAGCAGTACTTC.

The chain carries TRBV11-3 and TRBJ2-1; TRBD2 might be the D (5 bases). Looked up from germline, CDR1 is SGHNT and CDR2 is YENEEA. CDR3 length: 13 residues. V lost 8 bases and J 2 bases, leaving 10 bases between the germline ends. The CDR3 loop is CASSRVAYNEQFF. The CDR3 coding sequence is TGTGCCAGCTCGCGGGTGGCCTACAATGAGCAGTTCTTC. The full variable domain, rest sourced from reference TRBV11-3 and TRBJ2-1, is EAGVVQSPRYKIIEKKQPVAFWCNPISGHNTLYWYLQNLGQGPELLIRYENEEAVDDSQLPKDRFSAERLKGVDSTLKIQPAELGDSAVYLCASSRVAYNEQFFGPGTRLTVL.

The CDR3 bases are TGTGCCATCAGTGACGGGGAAAATCAGCCCCAGCATTTT. As protein: CAISDGENQPQHF. The rearrangement links TRBV10-3 to TRBJ1-5; the D is unclear. The V end was cut by 3 bases, the J end by 4 bases, with 7 bases between. The CDR3 extends over 13 amino acids. Germline CDR1 and CDR2: ENHRY and SYGVKD.

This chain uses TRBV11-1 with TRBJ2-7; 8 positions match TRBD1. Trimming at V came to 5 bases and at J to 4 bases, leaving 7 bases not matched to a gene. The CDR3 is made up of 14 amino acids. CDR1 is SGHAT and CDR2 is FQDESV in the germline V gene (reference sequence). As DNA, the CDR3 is TGTGCCAGCAGCGGACAGGGAAAACGGTACGAGCAGTACTTC. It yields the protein CASSGQGKRYEQYF.

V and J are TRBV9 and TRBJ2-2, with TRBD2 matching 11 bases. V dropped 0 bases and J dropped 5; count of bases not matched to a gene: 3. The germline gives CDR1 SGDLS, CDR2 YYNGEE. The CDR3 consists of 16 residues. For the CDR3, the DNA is TGTGCCAGCAGCGTAGTAGCGGGGGGGCTTACCGGGGAGCTGTTTTTT. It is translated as CASSVVAGGLTGELFF.

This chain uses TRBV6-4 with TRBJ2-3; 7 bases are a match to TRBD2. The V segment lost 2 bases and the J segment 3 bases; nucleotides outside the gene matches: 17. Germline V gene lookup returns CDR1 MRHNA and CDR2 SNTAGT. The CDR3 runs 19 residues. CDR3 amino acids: CASSDPRSLAGERTDTQYF. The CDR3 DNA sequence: TGTGCCAGCAGTGACCCTCGAAGCTTGGCGGGAGAGCGGACAGATACGCAGTATTTT.

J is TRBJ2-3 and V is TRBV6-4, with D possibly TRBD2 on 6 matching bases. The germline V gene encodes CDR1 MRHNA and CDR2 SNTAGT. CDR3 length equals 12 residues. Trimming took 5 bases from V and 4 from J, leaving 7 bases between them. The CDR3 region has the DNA TGTGCCAGCAGTTCGGGGGCAGATACGCAGTATTTT. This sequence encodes CASSSGADTQYF.

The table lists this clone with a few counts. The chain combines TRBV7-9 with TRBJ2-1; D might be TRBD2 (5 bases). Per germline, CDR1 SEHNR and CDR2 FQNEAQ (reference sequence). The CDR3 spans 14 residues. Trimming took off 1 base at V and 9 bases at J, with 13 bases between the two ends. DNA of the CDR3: TGTGCCAGCAGCTTAGATCTAGGGAGAGGTGAGCAGTTCTTC. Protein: CASSLDLGRGEQFF.

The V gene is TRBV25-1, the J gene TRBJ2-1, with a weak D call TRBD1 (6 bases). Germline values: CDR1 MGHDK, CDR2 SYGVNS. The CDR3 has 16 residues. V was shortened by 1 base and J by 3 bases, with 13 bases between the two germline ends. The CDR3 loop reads CASSEFSGDNYNEQFF. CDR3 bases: TGTGCCAGCAGTGAATTCTCAGGGGACAACTACAATGAGCAGTTCTTC. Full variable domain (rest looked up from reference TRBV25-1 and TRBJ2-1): EADIYQTPRYLVIGTGKKITLECSQTMGHDKMYWYQQDPGMELHLIHYSYGVNSTEKGDLSSESTVSRIRTEHFPLTLESARPSHTSQYLCASSEFSGDNYNEQFFGPGTRLTVL.

As DNA, the CDR3 is TGTGCCAGCAGCGTGAGCGGGAGAGTCGACGAGCAGTACTTC. As protein: CASSVSGRVDEQYF. This chain links TRBV9 with TRBJ2-7; TRBD2 matches 8 bases. V dropped 2 bases and J dropped 5; count of bases not matched to a gene: 6. The germline V gene encodes CDR1 SGDLS and CDR2 YYNGEE. The CDR3 sequence is 14 residues long.